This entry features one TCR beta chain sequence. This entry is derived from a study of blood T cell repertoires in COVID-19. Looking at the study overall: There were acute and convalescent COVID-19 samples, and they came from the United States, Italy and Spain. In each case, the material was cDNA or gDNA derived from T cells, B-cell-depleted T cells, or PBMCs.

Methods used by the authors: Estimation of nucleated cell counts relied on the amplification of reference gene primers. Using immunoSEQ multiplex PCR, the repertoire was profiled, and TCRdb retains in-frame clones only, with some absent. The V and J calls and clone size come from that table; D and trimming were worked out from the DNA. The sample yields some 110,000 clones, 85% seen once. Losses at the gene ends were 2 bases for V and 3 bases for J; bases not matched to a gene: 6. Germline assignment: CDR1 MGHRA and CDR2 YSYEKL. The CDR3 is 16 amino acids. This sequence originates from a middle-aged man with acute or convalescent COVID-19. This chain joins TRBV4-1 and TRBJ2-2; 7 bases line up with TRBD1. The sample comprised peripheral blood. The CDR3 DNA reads TGCGCCAGCAGCCAAAGGTCGGGACAGTACACCGGGGAGCTGTTTTTT. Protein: CASSQRSGQYTGELFF.